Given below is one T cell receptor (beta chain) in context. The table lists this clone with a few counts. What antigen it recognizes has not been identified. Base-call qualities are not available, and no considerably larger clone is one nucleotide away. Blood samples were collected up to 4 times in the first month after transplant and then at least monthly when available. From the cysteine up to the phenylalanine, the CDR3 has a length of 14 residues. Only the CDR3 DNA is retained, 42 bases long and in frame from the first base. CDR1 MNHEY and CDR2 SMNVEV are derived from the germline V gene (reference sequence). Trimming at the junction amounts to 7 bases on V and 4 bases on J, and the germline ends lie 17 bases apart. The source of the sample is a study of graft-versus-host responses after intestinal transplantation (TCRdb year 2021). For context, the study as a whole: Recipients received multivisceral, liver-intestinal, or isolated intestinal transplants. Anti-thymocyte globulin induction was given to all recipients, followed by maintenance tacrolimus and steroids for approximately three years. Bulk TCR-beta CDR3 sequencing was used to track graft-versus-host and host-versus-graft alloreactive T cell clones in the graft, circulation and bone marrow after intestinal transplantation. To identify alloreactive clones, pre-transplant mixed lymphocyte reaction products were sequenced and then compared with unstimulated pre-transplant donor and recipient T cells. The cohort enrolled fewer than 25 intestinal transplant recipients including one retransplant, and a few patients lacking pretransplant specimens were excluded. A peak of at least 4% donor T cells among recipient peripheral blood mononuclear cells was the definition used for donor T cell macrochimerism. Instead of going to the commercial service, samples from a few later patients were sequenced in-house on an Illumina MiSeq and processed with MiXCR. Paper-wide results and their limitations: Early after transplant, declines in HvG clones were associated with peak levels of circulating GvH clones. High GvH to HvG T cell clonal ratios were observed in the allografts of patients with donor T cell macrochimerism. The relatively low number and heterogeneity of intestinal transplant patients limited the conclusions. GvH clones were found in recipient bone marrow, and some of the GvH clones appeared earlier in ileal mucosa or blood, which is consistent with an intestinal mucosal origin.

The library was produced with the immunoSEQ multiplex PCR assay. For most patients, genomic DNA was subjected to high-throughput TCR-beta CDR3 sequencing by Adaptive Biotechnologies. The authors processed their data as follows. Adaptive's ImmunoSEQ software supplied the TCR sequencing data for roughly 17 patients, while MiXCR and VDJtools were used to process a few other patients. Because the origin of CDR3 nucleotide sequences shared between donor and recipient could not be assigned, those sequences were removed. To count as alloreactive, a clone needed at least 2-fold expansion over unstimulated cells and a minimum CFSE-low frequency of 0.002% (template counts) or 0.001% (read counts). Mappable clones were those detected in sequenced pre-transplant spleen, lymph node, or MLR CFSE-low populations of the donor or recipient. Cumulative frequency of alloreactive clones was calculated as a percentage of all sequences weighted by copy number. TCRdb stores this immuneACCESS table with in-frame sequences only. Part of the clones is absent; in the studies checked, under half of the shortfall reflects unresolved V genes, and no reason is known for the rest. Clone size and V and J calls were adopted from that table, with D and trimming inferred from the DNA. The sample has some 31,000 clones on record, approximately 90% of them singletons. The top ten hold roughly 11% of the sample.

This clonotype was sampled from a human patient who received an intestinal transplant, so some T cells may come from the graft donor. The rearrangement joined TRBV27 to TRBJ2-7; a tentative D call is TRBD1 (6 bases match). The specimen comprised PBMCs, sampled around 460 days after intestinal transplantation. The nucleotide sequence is TGTGCCAGCACTCCTGCCGGGACACAGTACGAGCAGTACTTC. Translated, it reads CASTPAGTQYEQYF.